Following are 21 T cell receptor beta chains from one sample sequenced in a study of OX40 agonist ivuxolimab in advanced cancers. Generated by immunoSEQ multiplex PCR, the TCRdb table keeps only in-frame clones and is missing some. The sample shows 65,000 to 85,000 clones, around 84% of them seen only once. Here the sequenced sample was CD4+ or CD8+ T cells sorted from blood, taken in a trial of the OX40 agonist ivuxolimab. These receptors were collected from an adult with an advanced solid tumor such as melanoma, head and neck, liver or kidney cancer.

The V call is TRBV4-1, the J call TRBJ1-4, with 7 nucleotides matching TRBD1. With V trimmed by 0 bases and J by 6 bases, 10 bases remained unmatched. This CDR3 is 17 amino acids long. Looked up from germline, CDR1 is MGHRA and CDR2 is YSYEKL. CDR3 nucleotides: TGCGCCAGCAGCCAAGAGTGGAGGGGGCGGAGGGATGAAAAACTGTTTTTT. It specifies CASSQEWRGRRDEKLFF.

Here the CDR3 DNA reads TGTGCCAGCAGGGGAGGAGGGGTCAATCAGCCCCAGCATTTT. Translation gives CASRGGGVNQPQHF. The J gene is TRBJ1-5, the V gene TRBV6-1; perhaps TRBD1 as D (5 bases). The CDR3 covers 14 residues. V dropped 6 bases and J dropped 3 bases, with 12 bases sitting between them. Per the germline V gene, CDR1 is MNHNS and CDR2 is SASEGT.

J is TRBJ2-3 and V is TRBV6-5; D is perhaps TRBD2 (6 bases). The V gene lost 0 bases and the J gene lost 1 base, with 11 bases spanning the gap. CDR1 and CDR2 (germline): MNHEY, SVGAGI. This CDR3 spans 16 amino acids. In DNA, the CDR3 is TGTGCCAGCAGTTACTCGACTGGCGGGGGCACAGATACGCAGTATTTT. This translates into CASSYSTGGGTDTQYF.

The gene calls are TRBV28 and TRBJ2-1; 10 bases are shared with TRBD2. The CDR3 spans 18 residues. With V trimmed by 6 bases and J by 6 bases, 17 bases remained unmatched. The germline gives CDR1 MDHEN, CDR2 SYDVKM. The CDR3, as DNA: TGTGCCAGCAGGCCTCTAGCGGGGGCGCTACCCGCCGGCAATGAGCAGTTCTTC. This codes for CASRPLAGALPAGNEQFF.

This clone showed up just once. The chain links TRBV5-1 to TRBJ2-2; 7 bases map to TRBD1. This CDR3 contains 15 residues. V shed 0 bases and J 1 base; nucleotides not matched to a gene: 0. Germline V gene lookup returns CDR1 SGHRS and CDR2 YFSETQ. CDR3 amino acids: CASSLDRGNTGELFF. For the CDR3, the DNA is TGCGCCAGCAGCTTGGACAGGGGGAACACCGGGGAGCTGTTTTTT.

V usage is TRBV18 and J usage is TRBJ2-1; 9 bases are a match to TRBD1. CDR1 and CDR2 (germline): KGHSH, LQKENI. The CDR3 sequence is 14 residues long. V dropped 2 bases and J dropped 4; count of bases not matched to a gene: 0. CDR3 DNA sequence: TGTGCCAGCTCACCAGGGACAGGGTACAATGAGCAGTTCTTC. Amino acids: CASSPGTGYNEQFF.

Here the CDR3 DNA reads TGTGCCAGCAGTCAACTGAGGAGTGAAGCTTTCTTT. Amino acids: CASSQLRSEAFF. The chain is built from TRBV28 and TRBJ1-1; D unresolved. The CDR3 extends over 12 amino acids. The V end lost 5 bases, the J end lost 7 bases, and 11 bases lay between the germline ends. Per germline, CDR1 MDHEN and CDR2 SYDVKM.

The chain employs TRBV6-5 and TRBJ1-6; D is unresolved. The germline CDR1 and CDR2 sequences are MNHEY and SVGAGI. V gave up 6 bases and J gave up 10 bases, with 16 bases separating them. This CDR3 is built from 14 residues. The CDR3 DNA is TGTGCCAGCAGATCCGGTACTCCGGGGTCACCCCTCCACTTT. This encodes CASRSGTPGSPLHF.

The chain employs TRBV9 and TRBJ1-3; D is unresolved. Germline CDR1 is SGDLS and CDR2 is YYNGEE. The CDR3 loop spans 15 amino acids. The V and J ends lost 4 bases and 0 bases respectively, with 11 bases between them. This CDR3 is CASSPDFPSGNTIYF. CDR3 DNA: TGTGCCAGCAGCCCGGACTTCCCCTCTGGAAACACCATATATTTT.

The chain combines TRBV25-1 with TRBJ2-3; 8 bases line up with TRBD1. The trim removed 7 bases at V and 4 bases at J, leaving 7 bases unmatched. The germline V gene encodes CDR1 MGHDK and CDR2 SYGVNS. This CDR3 has 14 amino acids. The CDR3 spells CASTDRGGADTQYF. In nucleotides, the CDR3 is TGTGCCAGCACCGACAGGGGAGGCGCAGATACGCAGTATTTT. The full variable domain, with the rest looked up from reference TRBV25-1 and TRBJ2-3, is EADIYQTPRYLVIGTGKKITLECSQTMGHDKMYWYQQDPGMELHLIHYSYGVNSTEKGDLSSESTVSRIRTEHFPLTLESARPSHTSQYLCASTDRGGADTQYFGPGTRLTVL.

V is TRBV10-3 and J is TRBJ1-5, with a tentative D call TRBD1 (6 bases). Trimming removed 9 bases from V and 2 bases from J, with 8 bases in between. The CDR3 is 12 residues long. Germline-derived CDR1 and CDR2 are ENHRY and SYGVKD. CDR3 amino acids: CAIQGGNQPQHF. Written as DNA, the CDR3 is TGTGCCATACAGGGAGGCAATCAGCCCCAGCATTTT.

This chain uses TRBV11-2 with TRBJ1-1; D is unresolved. From germline, CDR1 is SGHAT and CDR2 FQNNGV. The CDR3 extends over 13 amino acids. V lost 5 bases and J lost 3, with 10 bases in between. In nucleotides, the CDR3 is TGTGCCAGCAGCGCCACGATCGACACTGAAGCTTTCTTT. The encoded protein is CASSATIDTEAFF.

The chain combines TRBV15 with TRBJ2-5, with D tentatively TRBD1 (6 bases). Germline V gene lookup returns CDR1 LNHNV and CDR2 YYDKDF (reference sequence). This CDR3 is built from 13 residues. Trimming stripped 6 bases from V and 2 bases from J, with 10 bases between. This CDR3 is CATRRTVQETQYF. In DNA form, the CDR3 reads TGTGCCACCAGGAGGACAGTACAAGAGACCCAGTACTTC.

The chain recombines TRBV7-9 with TRBJ2-7, with D perhaps TRBD2 (6 bases). The ends were cut back, 1 base at V and 6 bases at J, with 10 bases in the middle. The germline gives CDR1 SEHNR, CDR2 FQNEAQ (reference sequence). The CDR3 is 13 residues long. The CDR3 DNA follows: TGTGCCAGCAGCTTAGGGAGGGAAGGCGAGCAGTACGTC. Protein sequence: CASSLGREGEQYV.

This clone has a handful of counts. CDR3 DNA sequence: TGCAGCGGCGGGGACAACACAGATACGCAGTATTTT. Its protein product is CSGGDNTDTQYF. This chain joins TRBV29-1 and TRBJ2-3; D possibly uses TRBD1 or TRBD2 (6 bases each). V was pared by 7 bases and J by 2 bases, with 10 bases between. This CDR3 has 12 residues. The germline V gene has CDR1 SQVTM and CDR2 ANQGSEA.

In this sample, this clone turned up a few times. The chain uses TRBV10-3 and TRBJ2-3, with 9 bases fitting TRBD2. With 0 bases clipped from V and 5 bases from J, the junction kept 6 bases outside the gene matches. The CDR3 runs to 16 residues. Germline values: CDR1 ENHRY, CDR2 SYGVKD. This CDR3 reads CAISESTGLAIDTQYF. Written as DNA, the CDR3 is TGTGCCATCAGTGAGTCGACGGGACTAGCTATAGATACGCAGTATTTT.

This clone was observed a few times. The chain is built from TRBV2 and TRBJ2-3; 10 bases agree with TRBD2. V was clipped by 7 bases and J by 3 bases; unmatched bases: 4. CDR1 is SNHLY and CDR2 is FYNNEI in the germline V gene. There are 14 residues in the CDR3. CDR3 nucleotides: TGTGCCAGCAACGGACTAGCGGTTACAGATACGCAGTATTTT. Translating gives CASNGLAVTDTQYF.

This clone was observed a single time. The chain carries TRBV28 and TRBJ1-2, with D unclear. Deletions cut 3 bases from V and 2 bases from J, with 4 bases between. This CDR3 comprises 12 residues. Looked up from germline, CDR1 is MDHEN and CDR2 is SYDVKM. The CDR3 loop reads CASSFINYGYTF. CDR3 in DNA: TGTGCCAGCAGTTTTATCAACTATGGCTACACCTTC.

This rearrangement joins TRBV10-1 to TRBJ1-2; D may be TRBD1 (5 bases). Trimming pared 6 bases from V and 1 base from J, leaving 24 bases between. The CDR3 extends over 18 amino acids. Looked up from germline, CDR1 is WNHNN and CDR2 is SYGVQD (reference sequence). CDR3 DNA sequence: TGCGCCAGCAGGCCTGGGGGACCCAGGGAGGTCGGTAACTATGGCTACACCTTC. Its translation: CASRPGGPREVGNYGYTF.

This rearrangement joins TRBV11-2 to TRBJ1-3, with D possibly being TRBD1 (6 bases). CDR3 length: 15 amino acids. The germline CDR1 and CDR2 sequences are SGHAT and FQNNGV. The germline V and J ends were trimmed by 4 bases and 0 bases, with 10 bases remaining between them. CDR3 loop: CASSSTGTSGNTIYF. CDR3 in DNA: TGTGCCAGCAGCTCCACAGGGACCTCTGGAAACACCATATATTTT.

Written as DNA, the CDR3 is TGTGCCAGCAGTCTAACGGGTACCGGCAATCAGCCCCAGCATTTT. Amino acids: CASSLTGTGNQPQHF. V and J are TRBV7-6 and TRBJ1-5; D is undetermined. The V end was cut by 6 bases, the J end by 2 bases, with 14 bases between. This CDR3 contains 15 residues. Germline CDR1 SGHVS, CDR2 FNYEAQ.